The source of this TCR beta chain is a study of blood T cell repertoires in COVID-19. About the research overall: Specimens from acute and convalescent COVID-19 originated in the United States, Italy and Spain. T cells, B-cell-depleted T cells, or PBMCs provided the cDNA or gDNA that served as material.

Per the study methods: Nucleated cell number was recorded as an estimate derived from reference gene primer amplification. TCRdb keeps only in-frame clones here, not all; method: immunoSEQ multiplex PCR. For V, J and clone size, that table is used; D and trimming come from the DNA. The sample holds 100,000 or so clones; approximately 89% are singletons and the top ten take about 20%. V dropped 6 bases and J dropped 6 bases, with 11 bases sitting between them. This CDR3 is 13 amino acids long. Germline CDR1 and CDR2: MNHEY and SVGAGI. The receptor's source is a human donor in a cohort sampled during active COVID-19. The V and J genes are TRBV6-5 and TRBJ2-2, with a possible D match to TRBD2 (5 bases). The sequencing sample was made of peripheral blood. The CDR3 region has the DNA TGTGCCAGCAGGATTTTGGAGGCCGGGGAGCTGTTTTTT. Translating it yields CASRILEAGELFF.